This entry lists 20 T cell receptor beta chains sequenced from one sample in a study of a mutant IDH1 vaccine in newly diagnosed glioma. Only in-frame clones appear in the TCRdb table, and some are missing; sequencing was by immunoSEQ multiplex PCR. The data show about 88,000 clones, with around 80% seen just once and 5.3% held by the top ten. As for time point: baseline, week 1 (first vaccination visit). Indicated treatment: pre-vaccination baseline after standard-of-care therapy. The material was PBMCs, obtained from a glioma patient treated with radiotherapy, temozolomide or both. The receptors here all came from a middle-aged man with glioma. Some clones in this sample may be carry-over from other donors' samples.

The chain has TRBV5-8 and TRBJ2-2; the D is unclear. Germline V lookup: CDR1 SGHTS, CDR2 YDEGEE. Trimming took 6 bases from V and 0 from J, leaving 15 bases between them. The CDR3 extends over 16 amino acids. The CDR3 DNA follows: TGTGCCAGCACCCCATCACACCCGTCGAACACCGGGGAGCTGTTTTTT. Its protein product is CASTPSHPSNTGELFF.

This rearrangement joins TRBV4-2 to TRBJ2-3, with D perhaps matching TRBD2 (6 bases). The CDR3 is 13 residues long. Germline V gives CDR1 LGHNA, CDR2 YNFKEQ. The germline V and J ends were trimmed by 11 bases and 2 bases, with 14 bases remaining between them. The CDR3 bases are TGTGCCTACCTCCGGACTACCACAGATACGCAGTATTTT. As protein: CAYLRTTTDTQYF.

V is TRBV7-9 and J is TRBJ2-3; tentative D call: TRBD2 (5 bases). The V gene's germline CDR1 is SEHNR and CDR2 FQNEAQ (reference sequence). This CDR3 is 14 amino acids long. The ends were cut back, 3 bases at V and 4 bases at J, with 11 bases in the middle. The CDR3 bases are TGTGCCAGCAGCTTGAGAGAGGGCCCAGATACGCAGTATTTT. Protein product: CASSLREGPDTQYF. Full variable domain (remainder filled in from reference TRBV7-9 and TRBJ2-3): DTGVSQNPRHKITKRGQNVTFRCDPISEHNRLYWYRQTLGQGPEFLTYFQNEAQLEKSRLLSDRFSAERPKGSFSTLEIQRTEQGDSAMYLCASSLREGPDTQYFGPGTRLTVL.

The V and J genes are TRBV5-6 and TRBJ1-3; D unresolved. The CDR3 consists of 15 residues. Germline V gene sequence: CDR1 SGHDT, CDR2 YYEEEE. V dropped 0 bases and J dropped 3 bases, with 10 bases sitting between them. The CDR3 here is CASSLVVGSGNTIYF. The CDR3 bases are TGTGCCAGCAGCTTGGTTGTGGGAAGTGGAAACACCATATATTTT. Full variable domain (missing parts from reference TRBV5-6 and TRBJ1-3): DAGVTQSPTHLIKTRGQQVTLRCSPKSGHDTVSWYQQALGQGPQFIFQYYEEEERQRGNFPDRFSGHQFPNYSSELNVNALLLGDSALYLCASSLVVGSGNTIYFGEGSWLTVV.

This clone was recorded only once. The V gene is TRBV5-1, the J gene TRBJ2-1; the match to TRBD1 covers 9 bases. J was trimmed by 2 bases and V by 0 bases; bases with no gene match: 0. The CDR3 consists of 15 residues. In germline, CDR1 is SGHRS, CDR2 YFSETQ. Written as DNA, the CDR3 is TGCGCCAGCAGCTTGGGGGACAGGGCCTACAATGAGCAGTTCTTC. Its protein product is CASSLGDRAYNEQFF.

The gene calls are TRBV11-3 and TRBJ2-7, with D unclear. Germline V CDR1 and CDR2: SGHNT, YENEEA. V lost 2 bases and J 3 bases, leaving 14 bases between the germline ends. This CDR3 region has 15 residues. The CDR3 loop reads CASSLIVPLGYEQYF. The CDR3 DNA follows: TGTGCCAGCAGCTTAATAGTCCCCCTGGGCTACGAGCAGTACTTC.

This clone occurred a few times. CDR3 protein: CASSITGGMAGELFF. The DNA for the CDR3 is TGCGCCAGCAGCATAACAGGGGGTATGGCCGGGGAGCTGTTTTTT. The V and J genes are TRBV10-1 and TRBJ2-2; 8 nucleotides agree with TRBD1. The CDR3 contains 15 residues. V trimming: 6 bases; J trimming: 6 bases; junction bases outside the gene matches: 9. Germline assignment: CDR1 WNHNN and CDR2 SYGVQD (reference sequence).

The chain recombines TRBV14 with TRBJ2-7; D ambiguous. CDR1 is SGHDN and CDR2 is FVKESK in the germline V gene. Trimming took off 4 bases at V and 6 bases at J, with 22 bases between the two ends. This CDR3 comprises 16 residues. In DNA form, the CDR3 reads TGTGCCAGCAGCCCCCGTGCACTAACCGCGAGAGGCGAGCAGTACTTC. Residues: CASSPRALTARGEQYF.

V gene TRBV18 combines with J gene TRBJ2-2, with D possibly TRBD1 on 5 matching bases. CDR1 is KGHSH and CDR2 is LQKENI in the germline V gene. The length of the CDR3 is 15 residues. The V end lost 0 bases, the J end lost 4 bases, and 9 bases lay between the germline ends. The CDR3 bases are TGTGCCAGCTCACCACCAGGGGTCGGCACCGGGGAGCTGTTTTTT. Its protein is CASSPPGVGTGELFF.

The chain employs TRBV7-9 and TRBJ2-5; perhaps TRBD2 as D (5 bases). Germline V gives CDR1 SEHNR, CDR2 FQNEAQ (reference sequence). Trimming cost V 5 bases and J 4 bases, with 14 bases left between them. This CDR3 region has 14 residues. The CDR3 is CASSPPLAGETQYF. DNA of the CDR3: TGTGCCAGCAGCCCTCCCCTGGCGGGAGAGACCCAGTACTTC.

The CDR3 here is CASSLGLLAGGEDTQYF. The CDR3 nucleotides read TGCGCCAGCAGCTTGGGCCTCTTAGCGGGGGGGGAAGATACGCAGTATTTT. The rearrangement uses TRBV5-1 and TRBJ2-3, with 11 nucleotides matching TRBD2. This CDR3 region has 17 residues. Losses at the gene ends were 0 bases for V and 5 bases for J; bases not matched to a gene: 8. Germline CDR1 and CDR2: SGHRS and YFSETQ.

This sequence joins TRBV30 and TRBJ2-5; D possibly uses TRBD1 or TRBD2 (6 bases each). The CDR3 has 12 amino acids. Germline V gives CDR1 GTSNPN, CDR2 SVGIG (reference sequence). V lost 3 bases to trimming and J lost 5 bases, with 10 bases between them. The CDR3 bases are TGTGCCTGGAGCGGGGGCGGGGAGACCCAGTACTTC. Its protein product is CAWSGGGETQYF.

V usage is TRBV11-2 and J usage is TRBJ1-1; D might be TRBD1 (6 bases). Germline V gene lookup returns CDR1 SGHAT and CDR2 FQNNGV. CDR3 length: 17 amino acids. Trimming shortened V by 5 bases and J by 1 base, and 20 bases separated the two germline ends. This chain's CDR3 is CASSPGGAGEGNTEAFF. Here the CDR3 DNA reads TGTGCCAGCAGCCCAGGAGGGGCAGGGGAAGGGAACACTGAAGCTTTCTTT.

The chain links TRBV10-2 to TRBJ1-1; the D is unclear. This CDR3 has 15 residues. V lost 2 bases and J lost 0, with 10 bases in between. Germline-derived CDR1 and CDR2 are WSHSY and SAAADI. The CDR3 is CASSEARRVNTEAFF. The DNA of the CDR3 is TGCGCCAGCAGTGAGGCCAGGAGGGTGAACACTGAAGCTTTCTTT.

In its sample, this clone was seen once. The V and J genes are TRBV7-9 and TRBJ2-7; 9 bases map to TRBD1. Germline V lookup: CDR1 SEHNR, CDR2 FQNEAQ (reference sequence). Trimming took 3 bases from V and 3 from J; bases not matched to a gene: 3. The CDR3 is 14 residues long. Written as DNA, the CDR3 is TGTGCCAGCAGCTTTGAGGACAGGGGCTACGAGCAGTACTTC. This codes for CASSFEDRGYEQYF.

This clone showed up just a few times. In the same sample, other DNA sequences code for this CDR3. The V and J genes are TRBV11-3 and TRBJ1-6; D unresolved. The V and J ends lost 0 bases and 7 bases respectively, with 4 bases between them. Looked up from germline, CDR1 is SGHNT and CDR2 is YENEEA. The CDR3 has 13 residues. The CDR3 loop is CASSLEGNSPLHF. In nucleotides, the CDR3 is TGTGCCAGCAGCTTAGAGGGGAATTCACCCCTCCACTTT.

The chain combines TRBV30 with TRBJ2-3, with D possibly matching TRBD1 (5 bases). Trimming stripped 3 bases from V and 4 bases from J, with 11 bases between. The CDR3 has 13 residues. Germline V lookup: CDR1 GTSNPN, CDR2 SVGIG (reference sequence). The CDR3 sequence: CAWSKGQADTQYF. The CDR3 bases are TGTGCCTGGAGCAAGGGGCAGGCAGATACGCAGTATTTT.

The CDR3 spells CASSPLGTSGSYNEQFF. The CDR3 region has the DNA TGTGCCAGCAGCCCCCTTGGGACCTCGGGCTCCTACAATGAGCAGTTCTTC. This chain joins TRBV4-2 and TRBJ2-1; perhaps D is TRBD1 or TRBD2 (5 bases each). CDR3 length: 17 amino acids. Between the trimmed V and J ends, which lost 4 bases and 0 bases, there was a span of 16 bases. The germline gives CDR1 LGHNA, CDR2 YNFKEQ.

V is TRBV6-5 and J is TRBJ2-7; D is perhaps TRBD1 (6 bases). Germline CDR1 reads MNHEY; CDR2 reads SVGAGI. The CDR3 contains 14 residues. V lost 2 bases and J 4 bases, leaving 12 bases between the germline ends. The CDR3 nucleotides read TGTGCCAGCAGTTACGTGGGCAGGGGTTACGAGCAGTACTTC. It specifies CASSYVGRGYEQYF.

The DNA for the CDR3 is TGTGCCAGCAGTGACTCGACTAGCGGGGAGCAGTACTTC. This translates into CASSDSTSGEQYF. The chain joins TRBV6-4 to TRBJ2-7; 10 bases match TRBD2. V lost 0 bases and J lost 7; bases outside the gene matches: 0. Germline V lookup: CDR1 MRHNA, CDR2 SNTAGT. The CDR3 length is 13 residues.